The sequence of this T cell receptor (beta chain) was determined in a study of read filtering for tumor transcriptome and immune sequencing. Study information: The cohort had about 16 men and roughly 13 women aged about 47 to 90, mean about 70 years. IR-seq gave about 4.05 to 11 million TCR reads per sample; RNA-seq gave 85 to 1273.

V lost 1 base to trimming and J lost 4 bases, with 10 bases between them. Germline V gene data show CDR1 as SEHNR and CDR2 as FQNEAQ (reference sequence). The CDR3 totals 14 residues. This clonotype was recorded at least ten times. From roughly 0.4 ug of RNA, a library with molecular barcoded alpha/delta and beta/gamma adaptors was made. TCRdb re-derived calls from the reads in MiXCR, one entry per CDR3 protein. Here the sample spans 39,000 or so distinct CDR3 sequences, 13% being singletons. V usage is TRBV7-9 and J usage is TRBJ1-1; D call uncertain. The sequence came from a donor aged 40 or older with multiple myeloma. The sequencing input was a population of CD138-negative cells sorted from bone marrow. Here the CDR3 reads CASSLVVEGTEAFF. CDR3 bases: TGTGCCAGCAGCTTAGTAGTGGAGGGCACTGAAGCTTTCTTT.